A selection of T cell receptor beta chains follows, all from one sample in a study of blood T cell repertoires in COVID-19. Sequencing was performed with immunoSEQ multiplex PCR; in TCRdb, only in-frame clones are kept and a portion is missing. The sample yields fewer than 45,000 clones, around nine tenths seen once. What was sequenced was peripheral blood. The receptor set was obtained from a human donor in a cohort sampled during active COVID-19. Both conserved end residues are part of each CDR3. Fields, in order: clone size, D gene, J gene, V gene, CDR3 DNA, CDR3 protein. The D gene is left open where the match is weak. Where a row states a size, it is once, few, many or the class of an expanded clone; other rows omit it.

clone size: NA
D gene: TRBD2
J gene: TRBJ2-1
V gene: TRBV6-5
CDR3 DNA: TGTGCCAGCAGTTACTCGATGAGCGGGGGGTACAATGAGCAGTTCTTC
CDR3 protein: CASSYSMSGGYNEQFF

clone size: NA
D gene: NA
J gene: TRBJ2-2
V gene: TRBV30
CDR3 DNA: TGTGCCTGCCAAACGGGGGTGGAGCTGTTTTTT
CDR3 protein: CACQTGVELFF

clone size: NA
D gene: NA
J gene: TRBJ2-1
V gene: TRBV19
CDR3 DNA: TGTGCCAGTACGGCAGGGGATTACAATGAGCAGTTCTTC
CDR3 protein: CASTAGDYNEQFF

clone size: NA
D gene: TRBD1
J gene: TRBJ2-7
V gene: TRBV4-1
CDR3 DNA: TGCGCCAGCAGCCAGAGGGACGGACAGGGTTACGAGCAGTACTTC
CDR3 protein: CASSQRDGQGYEQYF

clone size: NA
D gene: NA
J gene: TRBJ2-1
V gene: TRBV5-5
CDR3 DNA: TGTGCCAGCAGCTTCCAGGGGAGCGGGGTGGGCGATGAGCAGTTCTTC
CDR3 protein: CASSFQGSGVGDEQFF

clone size: few
D gene: TRBD1
J gene: TRBJ1-2
V gene: TRBV15
CDR3 DNA: TGTGCCACCAGGCCGACAGGGCCCCATGGCTACACCTTC
CDR3 protein: CATRPTGPHGYTF

clone size: NA
D gene: TRBD2
J gene: TRBJ2-5
V gene: TRBV9
CDR3 DNA: TGTGCCAGCAGCGTTAGCGGGGGGGCCGGGGAGACCCAGTACTTC
CDR3 protein: CASSVSGGAGETQYF

clone size: once
D gene: TRBD2
J gene: TRBJ2-7
V gene: TRBV6-5
CDR3 DNA: TGTGCCAGCAGCCCGGGACTAGGTCCCTCCTACGAGCAGTACTTC
CDR3 protein: CASSPGLGPSYEQYF

clone size: NA
D gene: NA
J gene: TRBJ2-7
V gene: TRBV5-6
CDR3 DNA: TGTGCCAGCAGCCCTGAGCCGGGGAACTACGAGCAGTACTTC
CDR3 protein: CASSPEPGNYEQYF

clone size: NA
D gene: NA
J gene: TRBJ2-1
V gene: TRBV9
CDR3 DNA: TGTGCCAGCAGCGTATGGACTGGACCTGAGAATGAGCAGTTCTTC
CDR3 protein: CASSVWTGPENEQFF

clone size: few
D gene: NA
J gene: TRBJ2-7
V gene: TRBV7-8
CDR3 DNA: TGTGCCAGCAGTCCCTCTACCGCCTCTTTCTACGAGCAGTACTTC
CDR3 protein: CASSPSTASFYEQYF

clone size: NA
D gene: NA
J gene: TRBJ1-1
V gene: TRBV12-3/TRBV12-4
CDR3 DNA: TGTGCCAGCAGTCCCCAGGGGTTTGAAGCTTTCTTT
CDR3 protein: CASSPQGFEAFF

clone size: once
D gene: NA
J gene: TRBJ1-1
V gene: TRBV5-5
CDR3 DNA: TGTGCCAGCAGCTGGGGAGTAAACACTGAAGCTTTCTTT
CDR3 protein: CASSWGVNTEAFF

clone size: NA
D gene: TRBD1
J gene: TRBJ2-3
V gene: TRBV7-6
CDR3 DNA: TGTGCCAGCAGCTTAAGGCCCCCCTCTCAATGGACAGGGGAGGCAGATACGCAGTATTTT
CDR3 protein: CASSLRPPSQWTGEADTQYF

clone size: NA
D gene: TRBD2
J gene: TRBJ2-1
V gene: TRBV9
CDR3 DNA: TGTGCCAGCAGCGCCGGGGGGGCCTCCTACAATGAGCAGTTCTTC
CDR3 protein: CASSAGGASYNEQFF

clone size: NA
D gene: TRBD1
J gene: TRBJ2-2
V gene: TRBV11-2
CDR3 DNA: TGTGCCAGCAGCTTAGCTTTCCAGGGGGCAGGCGGGGAGCTGTTTTTT
CDR3 protein: CASSLAFQGAGGELFF

clone size: NA
D gene: TRBD2
J gene: TRBJ2-1
V gene: TRBV5-1
CDR3 DNA: TGCGCCAGCAGATCTAGCGGGGGGGCGAGTGAGCAGTTCTTC
CDR3 protein: CASRSSGGASEQFF

clone size: NA
D gene: NA
J gene: TRBJ1-1
V gene: TRBV7-9
CDR3 DNA: TGTGCCAGCAGCTTAGGGGCGGGCAACTCGAACACTGAAGCTTTCTTT
CDR3 protein: CASSLGAGNSNTEAFF

clone size: NA
D gene: NA
J gene: TRBJ2-2
V gene: TRBV9
CDR3 DNA: TGTGCCAGCAGCGTAGGTCGTAGGCAGACAGCGAACACCGGGGAGCTGTTTTTT
CDR3 protein: CASSVGRRQTANTGELFF

clone size: NA
D gene: NA
J gene: TRBJ2-5
V gene: TRBV7-2
CDR3 DNA: TGTGCCAGCAGCTTAGTCGTGGGGGGGCAGGAGACCCAGTACTTC
CDR3 protein: CASSLVVGGQETQYF

clone size: once
D gene: TRBD1
J gene: TRBJ1-2
V gene: TRBV19
CDR3 DNA: TGTGCCAGTAGGCTCTACAGGGGGAACTATGGCTACACCTTC
CDR3 protein: CASRLYRGNYGYTF

clone size: NA
D gene: NA
J gene: TRBJ2-1
V gene: TRBV5-1
CDR3 DNA: TGCGCCAGCAGCTTGAATCTCTACAATGAGCAGTTCTTC
CDR3 protein: CASSLNLYNEQFF

clone size: NA
D gene: NA
J gene: TRBJ2-3
V gene: TRBV4-2
CDR3 DNA: TGTGCCAGCAGCCAAGGGATAGGGGAATTCACAGATACGCAGTATTTT
CDR3 protein: CASSQGIGEFTDTQYF

clone size: once
D gene: TRBD1
J gene: TRBJ2-7
V gene: TRBV7-8
CDR3 DNA: TGTGCCAGCAGCTTAGACGGGACAGGGTTTTACGAGCAGTACTTC
CDR3 protein: CASSLDGTGFYEQYF

clone size: NA
D gene: NA
J gene: TRBJ1-1
V gene: TRBV3-1/TRBV3-2
CDR3 DNA: TGTGCCAGCAGCCCCCCGACTAACCTGAACACTGAAGCTTTCTTT
CDR3 protein: CASSPPTNLNTEAFF

clone size: NA
D gene: NA
J gene: TRBJ1-4
V gene: TRBV19
CDR3 DNA: TGTGCCAGTAGTATAGCAGGGATAGGTGAAAAACTGTTTTTT
CDR3 protein: CASSIAGIGEKLFF

clone size: NA
D gene: TRBD2
J gene: TRBJ2-1
V gene: TRBV3-1/TRBV3-2
CDR3 DNA: TGTGCCAGCAGTCAACGCAGCGGGGGGGCCTACAATGAGCAGTTCTTC
CDR3 protein: CASSQRSGGAYNEQFF

clone size: NA
D gene: NA
J gene: TRBJ1-1
V gene: TRBV29-1
CDR3 DNA: TGCAGCGTCGCCCGCTTTCGGGAGATAACTGAAGCTTTCTTT
CDR3 protein: CSVARFREITEAFF

clone size: NA
D gene: TRBD2
J gene: TRBJ2-2
V gene: TRBV5-1
CDR3 DNA: TGCGCCAGCAGCTTGGCAGGGACTAGATTTGACGGGGAGCTGTTTTTT
CDR3 protein: CASSLAGTRFDGELFF

clone size: NA
D gene: NA
J gene: TRBJ1-5
V gene: TRBV7-9
CDR3 DNA: TGTGCCAGCAGCCTGGCGGGGGGAGGGGACCAGCCCCAGCATTTT
CDR3 protein: CASSLAGGGDQPQHF

clone size: NA
D gene: TRBD1
J gene: TRBJ2-7
V gene: TRBV5-1
CDR3 DNA: TGCGCCAGCAGCTTGGAGGGACAGGGCTACGAGCAGTACTTC
CDR3 protein: CASSLEGQGYEQYF

clone size: NA
D gene: TRBD1
J gene: TRBJ1-2
V gene: TRBV5-5
CDR3 DNA: TGTGCCAGCAGCTTTAGACAGGGTCGGGACTATGGCTACACCTTC
CDR3 protein: CASSFRQGRDYGYTF

clone size: NA
D gene: NA
J gene: TRBJ1-2
V gene: TRBV7-2
CDR3 DNA: TGTGCCAGCAGCTTAGAACCAGGGCTGAGGTATGGCTACACCTTC
CDR3 protein: CASSLEPGLRYGYTF

clone size: NA
D gene: NA
J gene: TRBJ1-3
V gene: TRBV2
CDR3 DNA: TGTGCCAGCAGTGAGGACAGAGGAAACACCATATATTTT
CDR3 protein: CASSEDRGNTIYF

clone size: NA
D gene: NA
J gene: TRBJ2-1
V gene: TRBV21-1
CDR3 DNA: TGTGCCAGCAGCTCAAAATACAGGGCCCATGAGCAGTTCTTC
CDR3 protein: CASSSKYRAHEQFF

clone size: NA
D gene: NA
J gene: TRBJ2-7
V gene: TRBV30
CDR3 DNA: TGTGCCTGGAGCAGGGTTCGGCAGTACTTC
CDR3 protein: CAWSRVRQYF

clone size: NA
D gene: NA
J gene: TRBJ2-5
V gene: TRBV19
CDR3 DNA: TGTGCCAGTAGTATAGTTGGGGCAGGGAAAGAGACCCAGTACTTC
CDR3 protein: CASSIVGAGKETQYF

clone size: NA
D gene: NA
J gene: TRBJ1-1
V gene: TRBV27
CDR3 DNA: TGTGCCAGCAGTTTATCGCGAATAACTGAAGCTTTCTTT
CDR3 protein: CASSLSRITEAFF

clone size: NA
D gene: TRBD2
J gene: TRBJ2-3
V gene: TRBV19
CDR3 DNA: TGTGCCAGTAGTATTTCTAGCGGGGGCTTAGATACGCAGTATTTT
CDR3 protein: CASSISSGGLDTQYF

clone size: NA
D gene: NA
J gene: TRBJ2-5
V gene: TRBV7-3
CDR3 DNA: TGTGCCAGCAGCCCCGTACAGGGTCTCGAGGAGACCCAGTACTTC
CDR3 protein: CASSPVQGLEETQYF

clone size: NA
D gene: TRBD2
J gene: TRBJ2-7
V gene: TRBV3-1/TRBV3-2
CDR3 DNA: TGTGCCAGCAGCCAAGGTCTGCGACTAGCTCCCGAGCAGTACTTC
CDR3 protein: CASSQGLRLAPEQYF

clone size: few
D gene: NA
J gene: TRBJ1-1
V gene: TRBV6-5
CDR3 DNA: TGTGCCAGCAGTTTCCAGGGGAACACTGAAGCTTTCTTT
CDR3 protein: CASSFQGNTEAFF

clone size: NA
D gene: NA
J gene: TRBJ2-7
V gene: TRBV6-5
CDR3 DNA: TGTGCCAGCAGTTACTCGGGGGCAAAGCAGTACTTC
CDR3 protein: CASSYSGAKQYF

clone size: NA
D gene: NA
J gene: TRBJ2-7
V gene: TRBV5-4
CDR3 DNA: TGTGCCAGCAGCCCGGGGGACGTTTCGCGACAGGGACAGGAGCAGTACTTC
CDR3 protein: CASSPGDVSRQGQEQYF

clone size: NA
D gene: NA
J gene: TRBJ2-5
V gene: TRBV3-1/TRBV3-2
CDR3 DNA: TGTGCCAGCAGCCAAGTTCGAGAGACCCAGTACTTC
CDR3 protein: CASSQVRETQYF

clone size: NA
D gene: TRBD1
J gene: TRBJ1-3
V gene: TRBV5-6
CDR3 DNA: TGTGCCAGCAGCTTGGTCCCGGGACAGGGGGGCGGAAACACCATATATTTT
CDR3 protein: CASSLVPGQGGGNTIYF

clone size: NA
D gene: NA
J gene: TRBJ1-4
V gene: TRBV30
CDR3 DNA: TGTGCCTGGACGAGGAGTGGGGAAAAACTGTTTTTT
CDR3 protein: CAWTRSGEKLFF

clone size: NA
D gene: NA
J gene: TRBJ2-7
V gene: TRBV5-1
CDR3 DNA: TGCGCCAGCAGCCCCCCCGGGAATGCCTACGAGCAGTACTTC
CDR3 protein: CASSPPGNAYEQYF